The subject of this entry is one TCR beta chain. What it recognizes is unknown. These data originate in a study of Tregs in tolerant kidney transplant recipients. Study-wide findings and caveats: Tolerant patients' donor-specific Tregs expanded beyond overall Tregs, suggesting antigen-driven growth. Tregs expanded with activated donor B cells seemed most donor-specific. Some patients' samples used different primers over time, so nucleotide sequences weren't comparable. No direct test of biological reproducibility was done here.

Profiling relied on immunoSEQ multiplex PCR, and the TCRdb table lists in-frame clones only, not all of them. The data contain tens of thousands of clones, 93% of them seen just once; the ten biggest clones take up roughly 1.7%. Recipients received nonmyeloablative bone marrow transplants from related graft donors, with transient mixed chimerism. Per the germline V gene, CDR1 is LNHNV and CDR2 is YYDKDF (reference sequence). CDR3 length: 12 amino acids. Trimming shortened V by 2 bases and J by 8 bases, and 6 bases separated the two germline ends. The sequence was collected from a human patient who received a combined kidney and bone marrow transplant. The T cells may come from the graft donor. Source: CD4+ T cells from blood (PBMCs), taken 12 months after the transplant. V gene TRBV15 combines with J gene TRBJ1-4, with D hard to call. CDR3 in amino acids: CATSRQAEKLFF. The CDR3 DNA follows: TGTGCCACCAGCAGACAGGCGGAAAAACTGTTTTTT.